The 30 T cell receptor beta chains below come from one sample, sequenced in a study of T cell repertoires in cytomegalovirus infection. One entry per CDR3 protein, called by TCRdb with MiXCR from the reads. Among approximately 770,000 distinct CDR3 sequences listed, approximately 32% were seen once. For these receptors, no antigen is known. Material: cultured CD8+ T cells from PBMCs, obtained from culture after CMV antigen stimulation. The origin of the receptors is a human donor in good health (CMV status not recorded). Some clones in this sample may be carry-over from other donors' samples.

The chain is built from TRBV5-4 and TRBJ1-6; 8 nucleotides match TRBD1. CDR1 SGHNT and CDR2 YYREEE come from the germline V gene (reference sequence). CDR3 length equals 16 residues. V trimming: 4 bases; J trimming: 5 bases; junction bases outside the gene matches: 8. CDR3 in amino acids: CASSNDRGANNSPLHF. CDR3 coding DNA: TGTGCCAGCAGCAACGACAGGGGTGCTAATAATTCACCCCTCCACTTT.

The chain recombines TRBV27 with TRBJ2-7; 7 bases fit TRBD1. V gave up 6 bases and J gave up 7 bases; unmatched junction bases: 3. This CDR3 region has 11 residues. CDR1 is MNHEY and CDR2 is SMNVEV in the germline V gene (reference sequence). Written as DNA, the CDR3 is TGTGCCAGCAGACAGGGGTCGGAGCAGTACTTC. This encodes CASRQGSEQYF.

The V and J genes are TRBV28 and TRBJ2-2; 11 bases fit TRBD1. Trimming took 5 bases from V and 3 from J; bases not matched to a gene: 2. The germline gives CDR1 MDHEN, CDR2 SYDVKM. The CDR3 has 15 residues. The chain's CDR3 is CASSGQGADTGELFF. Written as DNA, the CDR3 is TGTGCCAGCAGTGGACAGGGGGCCGACACCGGGGAGCTGTTTTTT.

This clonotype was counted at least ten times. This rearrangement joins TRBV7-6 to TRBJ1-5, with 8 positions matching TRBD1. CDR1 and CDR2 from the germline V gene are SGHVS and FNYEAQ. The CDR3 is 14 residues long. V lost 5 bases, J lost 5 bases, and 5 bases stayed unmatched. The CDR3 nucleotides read TGTGCCAGCAGCAGACTGACAGGGGATCAGCCCCAGCATTTT. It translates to CASSRLTGDQPQHF.

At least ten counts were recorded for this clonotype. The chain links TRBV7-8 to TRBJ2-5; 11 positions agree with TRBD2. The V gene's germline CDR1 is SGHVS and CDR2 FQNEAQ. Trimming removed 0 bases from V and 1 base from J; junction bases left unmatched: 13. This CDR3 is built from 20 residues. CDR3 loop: CASSLAPYHLAGGLQETQYF. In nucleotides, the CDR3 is TGTGCCAGCAGCTTAGCCCCCTACCACCTAGCGGGGGGCCTCCAAGAGACCCAGTACTTC.

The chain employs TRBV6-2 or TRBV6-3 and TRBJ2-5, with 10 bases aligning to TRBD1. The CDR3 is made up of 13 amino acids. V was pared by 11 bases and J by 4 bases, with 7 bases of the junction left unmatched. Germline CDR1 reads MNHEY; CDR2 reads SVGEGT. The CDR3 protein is CAARDRGRETQYF. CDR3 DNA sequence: TGTGCCGCCCGGGACAGGGGAAGAGAGACCCAGTACTTC.

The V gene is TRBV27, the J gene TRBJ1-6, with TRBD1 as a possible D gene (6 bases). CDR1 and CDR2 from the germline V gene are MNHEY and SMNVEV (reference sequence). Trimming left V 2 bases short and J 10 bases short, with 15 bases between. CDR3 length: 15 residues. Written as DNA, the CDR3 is TGTGCCAGCAGTTTACGGGGCAGGGGTGGATCACCCCTCCACTTT. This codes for CASSLRGRGGSPLHF.

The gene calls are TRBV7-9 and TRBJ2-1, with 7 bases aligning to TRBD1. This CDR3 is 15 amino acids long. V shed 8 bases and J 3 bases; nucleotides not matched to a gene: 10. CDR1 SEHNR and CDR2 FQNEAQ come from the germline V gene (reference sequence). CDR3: CASGSTGQRYNEQFF. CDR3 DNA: TGTGCCAGCGGAAGCACGGGACAGCGCTACAATGAGCAGTTCTTC.

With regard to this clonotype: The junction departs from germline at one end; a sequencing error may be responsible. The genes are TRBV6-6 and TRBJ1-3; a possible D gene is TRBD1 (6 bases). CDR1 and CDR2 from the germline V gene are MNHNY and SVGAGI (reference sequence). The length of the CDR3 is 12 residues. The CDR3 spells CVSSLQGFSIYF. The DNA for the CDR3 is TGTGTCAGCAGTCTTCAGGGGTTTTCCATATATTTT.

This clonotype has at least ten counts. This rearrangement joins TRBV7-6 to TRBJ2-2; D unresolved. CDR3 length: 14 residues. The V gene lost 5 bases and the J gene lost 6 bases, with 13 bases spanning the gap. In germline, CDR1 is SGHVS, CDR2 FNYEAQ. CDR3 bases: TGTGCCAGCAGCCAACAGTGGCGCGCCGGGGAGCTGTTTTTT. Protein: CASSQQWRAGELFF.

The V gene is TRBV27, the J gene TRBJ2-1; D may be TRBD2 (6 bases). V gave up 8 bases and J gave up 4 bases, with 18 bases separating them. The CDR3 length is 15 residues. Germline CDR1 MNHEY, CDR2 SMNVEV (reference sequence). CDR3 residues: CASRGGSTRYNEQFF. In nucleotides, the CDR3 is TGTGCCAGCCGTGGAGGGAGCACCCGATACAATGAGCAGTTCTTC.

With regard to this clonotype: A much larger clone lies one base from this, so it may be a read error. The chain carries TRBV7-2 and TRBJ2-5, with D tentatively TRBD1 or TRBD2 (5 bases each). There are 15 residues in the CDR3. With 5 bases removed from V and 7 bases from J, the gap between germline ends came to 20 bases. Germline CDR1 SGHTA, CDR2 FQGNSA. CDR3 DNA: TGTGCCAGCAGCCTAGTCCCAGACCCGAGGGGGACCCAGTACTTC. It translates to CASSLVPDPRGTQYF.

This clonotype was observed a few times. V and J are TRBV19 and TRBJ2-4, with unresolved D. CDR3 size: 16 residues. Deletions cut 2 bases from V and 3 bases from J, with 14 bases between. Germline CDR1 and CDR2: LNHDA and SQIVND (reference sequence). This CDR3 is CASSISLGQNKNIQYF. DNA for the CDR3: TGTGCCAGTAGTATATCTCTTGGGCAGAACAAAAACATTCAGTACTTC.

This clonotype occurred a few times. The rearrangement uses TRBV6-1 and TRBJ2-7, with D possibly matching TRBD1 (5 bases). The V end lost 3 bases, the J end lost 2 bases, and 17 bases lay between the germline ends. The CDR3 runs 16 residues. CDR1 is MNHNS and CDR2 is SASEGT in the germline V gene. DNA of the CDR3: TGTGCCAGCAGTGATTGGATTACAACAGGACCCTACGAGCAGTACTTC. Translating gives CASSDWITTGPYEQYF.

The CDR3 here is CASSYSLAGGHGTQYF. CDR3 bases: TGTGCCAGCAGTTACTCGTTAGCGGGGGGGCATGGGACCCAGTACTTC. This rearrangement joins TRBV6-5 to TRBJ2-5; 11 bases are shared with TRBD2. Germline V gene lookup returns CDR1 MNHEY and CDR2 SVGAGI. Trimming took 0 bases from V and 7 from J; bases not matched to a gene: 7. This CDR3 comprises 16 residues.

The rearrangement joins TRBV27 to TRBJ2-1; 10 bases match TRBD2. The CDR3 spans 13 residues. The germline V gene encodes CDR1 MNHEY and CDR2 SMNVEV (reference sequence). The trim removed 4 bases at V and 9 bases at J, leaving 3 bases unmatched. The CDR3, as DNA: TGTGCCAGCAGTTGGGGGACTAGCGTTGAGCAGTTCTTC. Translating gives CASSWGTSVEQFF.

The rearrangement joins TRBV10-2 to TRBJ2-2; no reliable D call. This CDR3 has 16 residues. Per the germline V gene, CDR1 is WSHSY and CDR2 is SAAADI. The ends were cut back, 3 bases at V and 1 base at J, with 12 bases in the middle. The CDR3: CASSEVISQNTGELFF. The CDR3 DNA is TGCGCCAGCAGTGAAGTCATTTCACAGAACACCGGGGAGCTGTTTTTT.

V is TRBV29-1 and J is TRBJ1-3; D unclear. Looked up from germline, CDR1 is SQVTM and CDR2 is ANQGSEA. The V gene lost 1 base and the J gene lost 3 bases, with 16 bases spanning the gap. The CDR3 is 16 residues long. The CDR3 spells CSVEGDVGSHGNTIYF. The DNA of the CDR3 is TGCAGCGTTGAAGGCGACGTTGGTTCTCATGGAAACACCATATATTTT.

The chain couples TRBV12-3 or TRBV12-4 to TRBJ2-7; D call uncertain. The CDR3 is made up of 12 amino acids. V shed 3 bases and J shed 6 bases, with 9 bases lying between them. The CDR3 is CASSFGSFEQYV. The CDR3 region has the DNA TGTGCCAGCAGTTTCGGGTCTTTCGAGCAGTACGTC.

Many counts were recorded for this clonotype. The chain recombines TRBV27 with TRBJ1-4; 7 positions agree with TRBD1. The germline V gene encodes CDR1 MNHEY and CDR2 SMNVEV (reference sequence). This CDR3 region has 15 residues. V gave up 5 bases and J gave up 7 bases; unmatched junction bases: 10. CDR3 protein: CASSEETGVVEKLFF. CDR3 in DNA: TGTGCCAGCAGTGAAGAAACAGGGGTGGTTGAAAAACTGTTTTTT. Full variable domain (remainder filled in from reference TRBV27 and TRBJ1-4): EAQVTQNPRYLITVTGKKLTVTCSQNMNHEYMSWYRQDPGLGLRQIYYSMNVEVTDKGDVPEGYKVSRKEKRNFPLILESPSPNQTSLYFCASSEETGVVEKLFFGSGTQLSVL.

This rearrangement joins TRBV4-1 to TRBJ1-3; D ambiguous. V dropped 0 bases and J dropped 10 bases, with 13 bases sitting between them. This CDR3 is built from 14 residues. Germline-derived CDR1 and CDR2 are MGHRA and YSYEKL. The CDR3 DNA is TGCGCCAGCAGCCAAGAATATCTCCCGAATACCATATATTTT. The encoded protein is CASSQEYLPNTIYF.

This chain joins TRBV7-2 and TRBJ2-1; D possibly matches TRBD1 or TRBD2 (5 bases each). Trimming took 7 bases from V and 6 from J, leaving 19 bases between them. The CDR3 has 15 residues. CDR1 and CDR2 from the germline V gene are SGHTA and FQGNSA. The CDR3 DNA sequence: TGTGCCAGCACCCTCGGATGGGGGTCCGGCAATGAGCAGTTCTTC. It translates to CASTLGWGSGNEQFF.

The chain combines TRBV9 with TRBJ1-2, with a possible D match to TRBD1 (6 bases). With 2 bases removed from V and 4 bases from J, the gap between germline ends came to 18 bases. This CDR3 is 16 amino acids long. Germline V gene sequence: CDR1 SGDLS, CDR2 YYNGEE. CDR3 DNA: TGTGCCAGCAGCGTGACGGGACACCTACCCCTCTATGGCTACACCTTC. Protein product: CASSVTGHLPLYGYTF.

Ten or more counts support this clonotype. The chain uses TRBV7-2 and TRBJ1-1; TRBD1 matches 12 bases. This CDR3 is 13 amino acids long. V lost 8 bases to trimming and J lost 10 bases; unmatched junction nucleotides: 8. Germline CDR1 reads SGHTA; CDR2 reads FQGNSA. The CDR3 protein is CASLPGTGGRAFF. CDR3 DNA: TGTGCCAGCCTTCCCGGGACAGGGGGCCGAGCTTTCTTT. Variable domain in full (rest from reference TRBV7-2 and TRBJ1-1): GAGVSQSPSNKVTEKGKDVELRCDPISGHTALYWYRQSLGQGLEFLIYFQGNSAPDKSGLPSDRFSAERTGGSVSTLTIQRTQQEDSAVYLCASLPGTGGRAFFGQGTRLTVV.

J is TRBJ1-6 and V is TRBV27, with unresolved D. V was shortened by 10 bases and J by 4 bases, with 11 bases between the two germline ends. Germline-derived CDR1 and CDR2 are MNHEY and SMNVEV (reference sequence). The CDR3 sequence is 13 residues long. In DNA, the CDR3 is TGTGCCAACCAAGACGGGTATAATTCACCCCTCCACTTT. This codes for CANQDGYNSPLHF.

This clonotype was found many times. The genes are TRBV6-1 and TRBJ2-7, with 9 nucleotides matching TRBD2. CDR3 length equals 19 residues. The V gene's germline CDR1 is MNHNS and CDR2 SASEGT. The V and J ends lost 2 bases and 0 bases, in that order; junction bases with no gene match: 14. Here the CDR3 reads CASSEPYYRLAVSSYEQYV. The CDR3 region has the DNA TGTGCCAGCAGTGAACCCTACTACAGACTAGCGGTGAGCTCCTACGAGCAGTACGTC.

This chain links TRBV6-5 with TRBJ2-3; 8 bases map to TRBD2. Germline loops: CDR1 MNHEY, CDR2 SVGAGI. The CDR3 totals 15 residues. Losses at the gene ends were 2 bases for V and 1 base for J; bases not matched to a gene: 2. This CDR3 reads CASSYQLAGTDTQYF. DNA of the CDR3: TGTGCCAGCAGTTACCAACTAGCGGGCACAGATACGCAGTATTTT.

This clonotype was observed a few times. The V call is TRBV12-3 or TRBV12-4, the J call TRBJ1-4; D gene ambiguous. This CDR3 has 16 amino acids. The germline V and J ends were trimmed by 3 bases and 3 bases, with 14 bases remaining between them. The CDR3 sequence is CASSFLTSSANEKLFF. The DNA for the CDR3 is TGTGCCAGCAGTTTTCTCACCTCCTCGGCTAATGAAAAACTGTTTTTT.

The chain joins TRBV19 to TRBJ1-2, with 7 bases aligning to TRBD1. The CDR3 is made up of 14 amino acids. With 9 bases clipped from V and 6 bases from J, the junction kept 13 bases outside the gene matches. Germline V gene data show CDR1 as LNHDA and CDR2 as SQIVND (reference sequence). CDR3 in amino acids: CASLQGFNGDGYTF. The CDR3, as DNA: TGTGCCAGCTTACAGGGGTTTAACGGGGATGGCTACACCTTC.

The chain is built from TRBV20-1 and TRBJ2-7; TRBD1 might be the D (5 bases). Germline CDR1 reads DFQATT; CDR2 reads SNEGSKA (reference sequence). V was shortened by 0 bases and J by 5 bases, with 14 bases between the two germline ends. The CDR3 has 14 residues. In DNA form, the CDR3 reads TGCAGTGCTAGAGATTATAGGCAGGACAACGAGCAGTACGTC. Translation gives CSARDYRQDNEQYV.